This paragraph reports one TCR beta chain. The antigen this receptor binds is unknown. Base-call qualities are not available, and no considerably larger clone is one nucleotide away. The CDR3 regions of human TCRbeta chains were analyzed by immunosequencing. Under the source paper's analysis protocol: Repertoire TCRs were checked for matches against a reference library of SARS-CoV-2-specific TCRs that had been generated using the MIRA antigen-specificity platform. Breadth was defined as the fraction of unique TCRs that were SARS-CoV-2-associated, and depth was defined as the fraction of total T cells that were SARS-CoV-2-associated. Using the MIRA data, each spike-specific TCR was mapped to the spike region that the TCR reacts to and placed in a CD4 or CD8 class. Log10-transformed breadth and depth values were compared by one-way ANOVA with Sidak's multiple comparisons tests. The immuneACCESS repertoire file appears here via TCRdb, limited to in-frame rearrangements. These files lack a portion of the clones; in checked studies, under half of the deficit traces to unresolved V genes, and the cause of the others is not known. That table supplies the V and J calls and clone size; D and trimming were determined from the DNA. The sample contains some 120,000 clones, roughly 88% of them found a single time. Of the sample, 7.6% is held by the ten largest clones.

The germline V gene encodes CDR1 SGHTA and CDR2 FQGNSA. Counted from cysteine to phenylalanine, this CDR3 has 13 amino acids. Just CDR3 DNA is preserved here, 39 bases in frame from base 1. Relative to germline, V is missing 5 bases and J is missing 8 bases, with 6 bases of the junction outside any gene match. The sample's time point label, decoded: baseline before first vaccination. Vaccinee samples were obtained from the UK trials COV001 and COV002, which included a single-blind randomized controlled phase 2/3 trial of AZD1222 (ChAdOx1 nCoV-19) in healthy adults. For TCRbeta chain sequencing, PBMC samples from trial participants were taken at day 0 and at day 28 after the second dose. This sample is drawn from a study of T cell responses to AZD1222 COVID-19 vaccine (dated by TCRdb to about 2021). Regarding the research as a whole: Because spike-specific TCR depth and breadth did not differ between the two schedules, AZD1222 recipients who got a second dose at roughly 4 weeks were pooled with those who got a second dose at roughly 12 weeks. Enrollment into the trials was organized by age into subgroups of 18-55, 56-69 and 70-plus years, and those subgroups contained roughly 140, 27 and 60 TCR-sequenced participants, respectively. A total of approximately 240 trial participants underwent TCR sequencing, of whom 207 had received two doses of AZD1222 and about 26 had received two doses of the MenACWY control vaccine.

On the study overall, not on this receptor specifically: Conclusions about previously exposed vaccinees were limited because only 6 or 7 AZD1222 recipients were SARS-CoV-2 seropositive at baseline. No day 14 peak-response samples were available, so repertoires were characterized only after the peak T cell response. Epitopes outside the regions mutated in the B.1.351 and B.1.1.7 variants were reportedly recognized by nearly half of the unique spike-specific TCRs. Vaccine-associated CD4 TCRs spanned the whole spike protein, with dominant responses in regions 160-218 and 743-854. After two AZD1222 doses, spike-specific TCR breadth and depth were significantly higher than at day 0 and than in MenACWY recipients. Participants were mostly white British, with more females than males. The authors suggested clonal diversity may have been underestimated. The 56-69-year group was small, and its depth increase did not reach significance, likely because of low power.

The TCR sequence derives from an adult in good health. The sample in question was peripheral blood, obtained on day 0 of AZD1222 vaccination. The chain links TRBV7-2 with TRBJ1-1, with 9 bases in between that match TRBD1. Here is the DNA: TGTGCCAGCAGCCGGGACAGGGCTGGGGAAGCTTTCTTT. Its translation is CASSRDRAGEAFF. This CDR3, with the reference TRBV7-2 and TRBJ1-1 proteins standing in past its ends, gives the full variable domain GAGVSQSPSNKVTEKGKDVELRCDPISGHTALYWYRQSLGQGLEFLIYFQGNSAPDKSGLPSDRFSAERTGGSVSTLTIQRTQQEDSAVYLCASSRDRAGEAFFGQGTRLTVV.